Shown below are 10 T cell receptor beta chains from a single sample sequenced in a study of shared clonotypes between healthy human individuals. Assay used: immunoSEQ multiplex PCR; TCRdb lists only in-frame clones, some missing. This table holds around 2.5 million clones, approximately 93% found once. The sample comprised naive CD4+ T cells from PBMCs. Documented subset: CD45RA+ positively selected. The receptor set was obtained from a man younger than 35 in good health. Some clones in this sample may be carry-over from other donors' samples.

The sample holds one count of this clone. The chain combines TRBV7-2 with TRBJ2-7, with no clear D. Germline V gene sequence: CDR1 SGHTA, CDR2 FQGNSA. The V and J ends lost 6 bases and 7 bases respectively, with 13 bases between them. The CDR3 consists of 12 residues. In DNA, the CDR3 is TGTGCCAGCAGTCCTACCCCTAGGGAGCAGTACTTC. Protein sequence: CASSPTPREQYF.

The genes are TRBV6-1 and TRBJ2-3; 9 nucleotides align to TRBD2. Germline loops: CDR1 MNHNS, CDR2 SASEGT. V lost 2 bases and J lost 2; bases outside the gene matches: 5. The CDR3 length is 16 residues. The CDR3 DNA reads TGTGCCAGCAGTGAAATGGCGGGAGGGCCCACAGATACGCAGTATTTT. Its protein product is CASSEMAGGPTDTQYF.

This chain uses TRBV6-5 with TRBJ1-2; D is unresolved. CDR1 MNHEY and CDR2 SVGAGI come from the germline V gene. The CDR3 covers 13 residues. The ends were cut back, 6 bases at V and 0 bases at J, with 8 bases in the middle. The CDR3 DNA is TGTGCCAGCAGCCCGAACGCTAACTATGGCTACACCTTC. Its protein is CASSPNANYGYTF.

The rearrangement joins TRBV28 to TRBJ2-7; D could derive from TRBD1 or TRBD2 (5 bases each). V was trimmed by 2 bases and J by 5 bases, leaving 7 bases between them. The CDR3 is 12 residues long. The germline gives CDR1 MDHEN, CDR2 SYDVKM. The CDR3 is CASSLGTHEQYF. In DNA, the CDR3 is TGTGCCAGCAGTTTAGGGACCCACGAGCAGTACTTC. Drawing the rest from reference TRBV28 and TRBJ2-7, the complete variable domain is DVKVTQSSRYLVKRTGEKVFLECVQDMDHENMFWYRQDPGLGLRLIYFSYDVKMKEKGDIPEGYSVSREKKERFSLILESASTNQTSMYLCASSLGTHEQYFGPGTRLTVT.

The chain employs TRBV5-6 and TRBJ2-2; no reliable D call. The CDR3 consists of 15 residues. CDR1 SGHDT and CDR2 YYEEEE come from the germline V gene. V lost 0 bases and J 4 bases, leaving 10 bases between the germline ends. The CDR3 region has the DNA TGTGCCAGCAGCTTGGTATTGGGATTCACCGGGGAGCTGTTTTTT. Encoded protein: CASSLVLGFTGELFF.

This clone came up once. The CDR3, as DNA: TGTGCCAGCAGTTCCCGGAATCCTGGGACGGCTTATGGCTACACCTTC. Protein: CASSSRNPGTAYGYTF. The chain links TRBV6-5 to TRBJ1-2; tentatively, D is TRBD1 (5 bases). This CDR3 comprises 16 residues. V was trimmed by 4 bases and J by 5 bases, leaving 20 bases between them. Germline V gene sequence: CDR1 MNHEY, CDR2 SVGAGI.

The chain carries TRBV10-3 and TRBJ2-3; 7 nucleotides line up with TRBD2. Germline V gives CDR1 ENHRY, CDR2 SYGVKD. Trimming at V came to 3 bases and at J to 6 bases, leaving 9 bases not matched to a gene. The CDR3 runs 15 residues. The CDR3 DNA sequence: TGTGCCATCAGTGAACGGCTAGCGGTTTCGGATACGCAGTATTTT. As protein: CAISERLAVSDTQYF.

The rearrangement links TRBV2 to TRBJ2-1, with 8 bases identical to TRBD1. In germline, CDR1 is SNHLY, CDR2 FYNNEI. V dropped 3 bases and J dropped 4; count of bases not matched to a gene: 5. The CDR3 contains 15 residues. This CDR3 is CASSEPGQVYNEQFF. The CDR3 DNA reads TGTGCCAGCAGTGAGCCGGGACAGGTATACAATGAGCAGTTCTTC.

CDR3 nucleotide sequence: TGCAGCGTTGGCGGGTCGAATTCACCCCTCCACTTT. Its protein is CSVGGSNSPLHF. The gene calls are TRBV29-1 and TRBJ1-6; no firm D call. V lost 4 bases, J lost 7 bases, and 8 bases lay in between. Germline lookup yields CDR1 SQVTM and CDR2 ANQGSEA. The CDR3 consists of 12 residues. The full variable domain, its missing parts supplied by reference TRBV29-1 and TRBJ1-6, is SAVISQKPSRDICQRGTSLTIQCQVDSQVTMMFWYRQQPGQSLTLIATANQGSEATYESGFVIDKFPISRPNLTFSTLTVSNMSPEDSSIYLCSVGGSNSPLHFGNGTRLTVT.

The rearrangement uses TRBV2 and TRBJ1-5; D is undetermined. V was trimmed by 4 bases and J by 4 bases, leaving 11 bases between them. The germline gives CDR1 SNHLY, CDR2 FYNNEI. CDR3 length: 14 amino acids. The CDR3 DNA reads TGTGCCAGCAGTGTGGAGAGTGGGAATCAGCCCCAGCATTTT. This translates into CASSVESGNQPQHF.